This T cell receptor beta chain was captured in a study of cytomegalovirus exposure and HLA in healthy donors. The V and J ends lost 3 bases and 2 bases respectively, with 7 bases between them. Germline values: CDR1 MNHEY, CDR2 SVGAGI. The length of the CDR3 is 13 residues. On this clone: Its specificity is unknown.

Study-level results: Later analysis showed most CMV-associated TCR beta chains appearing HLA-restricted.

Use of 60 Vbeta and 13 Jbeta primers characterized the PCR. The repertoire was sequenced with immunoSEQ multiplex PCR; TCRdb's copy has only in-frame clones and lacks some. Of about 160,000 clones listed, about 80% are singletons. Sequenced material: PBMCs. The clonotype was recovered from a man aged 18 to 30 in good health and CMV-seropositive. The V gene is TRBV6-5, the J gene TRBJ1-2; D is ambiguous. The CDR3 loop is CASSYFGNYGYTF. CDR3 sequence (DNA): TGTGCCAGCAGTTATTTCGGGAACTATGGCTACACCTTC.